The 8 T cell receptor beta chains in this list originate from one sample, sequenced in a study of lymphopenia after photon versus proton radiotherapy. The method was immunoSEQ multiplex PCR; TCRdb's version includes in-frame clones alone and lacks a portion of them. The data hold some 76,000 clones, with 85% to 95% observed a single time. The specimen comprised peripheral blood, sampled from a patient treated with photon-based radiotherapy. These receptors were taken from a woman in her forties with cholangiocarcinoma.

The rearrangement joins TRBV5-6 to TRBJ2-1; D assignment may be TRBD1 or TRBD2 (5 bases each). Germline V CDR1 and CDR2: SGHDT, YYEEEE. The length of the CDR3 is 13 residues. Trimming shortened V by 2 bases and J by 9 bases, and 12 bases separated the two germline ends. CDR3 sequence (DNA): TGTGCCAGCAGCTTTCAGACAGAGGGTGAGCAGTTCTTC. The encoded protein is CASSFQTEGEQFF. Combining the CDR3 with reference TRBV5-6 and TRBJ2-1 gives the whole variable domain DAGVTQSPTHLIKTRGQQVTLRCSPKSGHDTVSWYQQALGQGPQFIFQYYEEEERQRGNFPDRFSGHQFPNYSSELNVNALLLGDSALYLCASSFQTEGEQFFGPGTRLTVL.

The chain is built from TRBV7-3 and TRBJ2-1; TRBD1 agrees at 8 bases. The germline V gene has CDR1 SGHTA and CDR2 FQGTGA. The CDR3 is made up of 15 amino acids. With V trimmed by 1 base and J by 3 bases, 2 bases remained unmatched. The CDR3 bases are TGTGCCAGCAGCTTAAGTGGGACAGGCTACAATGAGCAGTTCTTC. This translates into CASSLSGTGYNEQFF.

In DNA, the CDR3 is TGCGCCAGCAGTGAGCCTCGGTGGGCTGAAGCTTTCTTT. Encoded protein: CASSEPRWAEAFF. This chain connects TRBV10-2 to TRBJ1-1; no clear D gene. CDR3 size: 13 residues. Trimming removed 2 bases at V and 6 bases at J, with 10 bases between. Germline loops: CDR1 WSHSY, CDR2 SAAADI.

The rearrangement uses TRBV30 and TRBJ1-2; D gene uncertain. Germline V gives CDR1 GTSNPN, CDR2 SVGIG (reference sequence). The V end was cut by 3 bases, the J end by 6 bases, with 14 bases between. CDR3 size: 13 residues. The CDR3 nucleotides read TGTGCCTGGAGACGCTCCGGGTTGGATGGCTACACCTTC. This translates into CAWRRSGLDGYTF. Full variable domain (outside the CDR3, taken from reference TRBV30 and TRBJ1-2): SQTIHQWPATLVQPVGSPLSLECTVEGTSNPNLYWYRQAAGRGLQLLFYSVGIGQISSEVPQNLSASRPQDRQFILSSKKLLLSDSGFYLCAWRRSGLDGYTFGSGTRLTVV.

The chain couples TRBV19 to TRBJ1-1; TRBD1 agrees at 8 bases. CDR1 LNHDA and CDR2 SQIVND come from the germline V gene (reference sequence). The length of the CDR3 is 15 residues. After removal of 4 bases from V and 5 bases from J, the junction contained 9 bases not matched to a gene. In DNA form, the CDR3 reads TGTGCCAGTAGTAGATCAGACAGGGGAAAGACTGAAGCTTTCTTT. Its translation is CASSRSDRGKTEAFF.

The rearrangement joins TRBV11-1 to TRBJ2-3, with a weak D call TRBD1 (5 bases). CDR1 is SGHAT and CDR2 is FQDESV in the germline V gene (reference sequence). This CDR3 is 16 amino acids long. Trimming removed 3 bases from V and 3 bases from J, with 16 bases in between. DNA of the CDR3: TGTGCCAGCAGCTTGACCCCCCAGGGCTGGACAGATACGCAGTATTTT. This encodes CASSLTPQGWTDTQYF.

The V call is TRBV30, the J call TRBJ2-2, with D uncertain. CDR3 length: 17 amino acids. Trimming took 0 bases from V and 3 from J, leaving 17 bases between them. Germline values: CDR1 GTSNPN, CDR2 SVGIG (reference sequence). The DNA of the CDR3 is TGTGCCTGGAGTGTATCCCGTATGATCGGTGACACCGGGGAGCTGTTTTTT. Amino acid sequence: CAWSVSRMIGDTGELFF.

J is TRBJ2-1 and V is TRBV5-1, with D unclear. Trimming left V 0 bases short and J 0 bases short, with 13 bases between. This CDR3 region has 17 residues. CDR1 is SGHRS, CDR2 YFSETQ, per germline. The CDR3 DNA is TGCGCCAGCAGCTTGGACCCTCCCGGTAGCTCCTACAATGAGCAGTTCTTC. Protein product: CASSLDPPGSSYNEQFF.